The 16 T cell receptor beta chains below all came from one sample that was sequenced in a study of CD8 T cells in ankylosing spondylitis. TCRdb reprocessed the 5' RACE reads via MiXCR and lists one record per CDR3 protein. The sample includes a few hundred thousand distinct CDR3 sequences, 9.5% to 13% of them seen just once. The sequenced sample was blood, either unsorted or a sorted T cell fraction (not recorded which). The receptors stem from a female donor with ankylosing spondylitis or in good health (not recorded which).

This clonotype was counted many times. The CDR3 nucleotides read TGTGCCAGCAGTGAGTGGACAGGGTCCTACGAGCAGTACTTC. It is translated as CASSEWTGSYEQYF. The chain employs TRBV25-1 and TRBJ2-7; TRBD1 matches 8 bases. The CDR3 has 14 amino acids. V was pared by 3 bases and J by 1 base, with 2 bases of the junction left unmatched. Germline CDR1 MGHDK, CDR2 SYGVNS.

Many counts were recorded for this clonotype. The CDR3: CASSLNTRGSTDTQYF. CDR3 coding DNA: TGTGCCAGCAGCCTTAACACGAGGGGAAGCACAGATACGCAGTATTTT. This chain joins TRBV7-9 and TRBJ2-3, with D perhaps TRBD1 or TRBD2 (5 bases each). Germline V gives CDR1 SEHNR, CDR2 FQNEAQ (reference sequence). This CDR3 contains 16 residues. Trimming removed 5 bases from V and 0 bases from J, with 15 bases in between.

In this sample, this clonotype turned up a few times. This chain links TRBV5-1 with TRBJ1-6; perhaps TRBD1 as D (6 bases). CDR1 SGHRS and CDR2 YFSETQ come from the germline V gene. The ends were cut back, 3 bases at V and 7 bases at J, with 14 bases in the middle. The length of the CDR3 is 15 residues. CDR3 nucleotides: TGCGCCAGCAGCTCAAGTGGGGGCAGAAATTCACCCCTCCACTTT. Protein sequence: CASSSSGGRNSPLHF. The variable domain in full, completed from reference TRBV5-1 and TRBJ1-6, reads KAGVTQTPRYLIKTRGQQVTLSCSPISGHRSVSWYQQTPGQGLQFLFEYFSETQRNKGNFPGRFSGRQFSNSRSEMNVSTLELGDSALYLCASSSSGGRNSPLHFGNGTRLTVT.

The sample holds many counts of this clonotype. The genes are TRBV29-1 and TRBJ1-5; D not resolved. The CDR3 is made up of 14 amino acids. Germline CDR1 is SQVTM and CDR2 is ANQGSEA. V was clipped by 4 bases and J by 2 bases, with 12 bases between them. The CDR3 DNA is TGCAGCGTTGTACCGGGTGGTGGCAATCAGCCCCAGCATTTT. Translating it yields CSVVPGGGNQPQHF.

This chain connects TRBV11-2 to TRBJ2-2; D possibly corresponds to TRBD1 (6 bases). Trimming took 2 bases from V and 2 from J, leaving 15 bases between them. CDR1 is SGHAT, CDR2 FQNNGV, per germline. This CDR3 is built from 17 residues. In DNA form, the CDR3 reads TGTGCCAGCAGCTTAAAATTTGCGGACAGAAACACCGGGGAGCTGTTTTTT. This sequence encodes CASSLKFADRNTGELFF.

The rearrangement links TRBV18 to TRBJ2-3; D not certain. Trimming pared 3 bases from V and 5 bases from J, leaving 9 bases between. This CDR3 is 13 amino acids long. Germline V gives CDR1 KGHSH, CDR2 LQKENI. The CDR3 bases are TGTGCCAGCTCACCTCAATTTGGAGATACGCAGTATTTT. Its translation is CASSPQFGDTQYF.

The chain has TRBV7-2 and TRBJ2-1; TRBD1 might be the D (6 bases). This CDR3 has 13 amino acids. Trimming removed 6 bases from V and 6 bases from J, with 12 bases in between. Germline loops: CDR1 SGHTA, CDR2 FQGNSA. The chain's CDR3 is CASSKQGSNEQFF. In DNA form, the CDR3 reads TGTGCCAGCAGTAAACAGGGAAGCAATGAGCAGTTCTTC.

This clonotype was counted ten times or more. The chain links TRBV6-1 to TRBJ2-3, with 7 bases aligning to TRBD1. The trim removed 7 bases at V and 5 bases at J, leaving 15 bases unmatched. Germline V CDR1 and CDR2: MNHNS, SASEGT. CDR3 length equals 16 residues. CDR3 protein: CASTDGDSRTRDTQYF. The CDR3, as DNA: TGTGCCAGCACCGACGGGGACAGTCGAACGAGAGATACGCAGTATTTT.

This clonotype has ten or more counts. The chain carries TRBV4-3 and TRBJ2-2; no reliable D call. CDR1 and CDR2 from the germline V gene are LGHNA and YSLEER. The CDR3 consists of 13 residues. Between the trimmed V and J ends, which lost 0 bases and 6 bases, there was a span of 5 bases. In DNA, the CDR3 is TGCGCCAGCAGCCAAGAAGTGGCCGGGGAGCTGTTTTTT. It codes for CASSQEVAGELFF.

In its sample, this clonotype was seen many times. V gene TRBV6-2 or TRBV6-3 combines with J gene TRBJ2-1, with 10 bases fitting TRBD2. Germline lookup yields CDR1 MNHEY and CDR2 SVGEGT. This CDR3 has 20 residues. V trimming: 5 bases; J trimming: 0 bases; junction bases outside the gene matches: 16. The CDR3 sequence: CASSPKRLAGVLSSYNEQFF. Written as DNA, the CDR3 is TGTGCCAGCAGTCCCAAAAGGCTAGCGGGGGTCTTGAGCTCCTACAATGAGCAGTTCTTC.

This clonotype was counted a few times. The chain joins TRBV5-5 to TRBJ2-1; D not certain. The CDR3 has 13 residues. Germline CDR1 is SGHKS and CDR2 is YYEKEE (reference sequence). The germline V and J ends were trimmed by 4 bases and 3 bases, with 8 bases remaining between them. CDR3 loop: CASSPYSYNEQFF. The CDR3 DNA is TGTGCCAGCAGCCCCTACAGCTACAATGAGCAGTTCTTC.

This clonotype was recorded many times. The chain combines TRBV7-2 with TRBJ2-1; no clear D. Germline V gene sequence: CDR1 SGHTA, CDR2 FQGNSA. The ends were cut back, 4 bases at V and 8 bases at J, with 12 bases in the middle. The CDR3 is 13 residues long. CDR3 in amino acids: CASSSPNVDEQFF. The CDR3 region has the DNA TGTGCCAGCAGCTCCCCCAACGTCGATGAGCAGTTCTTC.

This clonotype has a count of ten or more. This sequence joins TRBV11-2 and TRBJ2-2, with D possibly TRBD1 on 6 matching bases. Trimming took off 2 bases at V and 4 bases at J, with 11 bases between the two ends. Germline assignment: CDR1 SGHAT and CDR2 FQNNGV. The CDR3 sequence is 15 residues long. CDR3 DNA: TGTGCCAGCAGCTTATTAACAGGGTCCACCGGGGAGCTGTTTTTT. Translating it yields CASSLLTGSTGELFF.

As concerns this clonotype: A much larger clone is a single base away; this may be a read error. The V call is TRBV10-3, the J call TRBJ1-5, with a tentative D call TRBD1 (6 bases). CDR3 size: 13 residues. Trimming removed 6 bases from V and 5 bases from J, with 11 bases in between. The germline V gene has CDR1 ENHRY and CDR2 SYGVKD. CDR3 in amino acids: CAISLGHDQPQHF. CDR3 in DNA: TGTGCCATCAGCTTGGGACATGATCAGCCCCAGCATTTT.

In this sample, this clonotype turned up many times. The chain combines TRBV5-1 with TRBJ2-3; D is ambiguous. The V gene's germline CDR1 is SGHRS and CDR2 YFSETQ. The length of the CDR3 is 14 residues. V was clipped by 4 bases and J by 1 base, with 10 bases between them. CDR3 DNA: TGCGCCAGCAGCACTTTCGTGGGCACAGATACGCAGTATTTT. Protein: CASSTFVGTDTQYF.

This clonotype has more than one count but fewer than ten. The rearrangement joins TRBV6-2 or TRBV6-3 to TRBJ2-1; 8 nucleotides agree with TRBD2. The CDR3 loop spans 17 amino acids. The V gene's germline CDR1 is MNHEY and CDR2 SVGEGT. V gave up 4 bases and J gave up 1 base; unmatched junction bases: 9. CDR3 protein: CASSSVSSGLSYNEQFF. CDR3 coding DNA: TGTGCCAGCAGTTCGGTGTCTAGCGGGCTTTCCTACAATGAGCAGTTCTTC.